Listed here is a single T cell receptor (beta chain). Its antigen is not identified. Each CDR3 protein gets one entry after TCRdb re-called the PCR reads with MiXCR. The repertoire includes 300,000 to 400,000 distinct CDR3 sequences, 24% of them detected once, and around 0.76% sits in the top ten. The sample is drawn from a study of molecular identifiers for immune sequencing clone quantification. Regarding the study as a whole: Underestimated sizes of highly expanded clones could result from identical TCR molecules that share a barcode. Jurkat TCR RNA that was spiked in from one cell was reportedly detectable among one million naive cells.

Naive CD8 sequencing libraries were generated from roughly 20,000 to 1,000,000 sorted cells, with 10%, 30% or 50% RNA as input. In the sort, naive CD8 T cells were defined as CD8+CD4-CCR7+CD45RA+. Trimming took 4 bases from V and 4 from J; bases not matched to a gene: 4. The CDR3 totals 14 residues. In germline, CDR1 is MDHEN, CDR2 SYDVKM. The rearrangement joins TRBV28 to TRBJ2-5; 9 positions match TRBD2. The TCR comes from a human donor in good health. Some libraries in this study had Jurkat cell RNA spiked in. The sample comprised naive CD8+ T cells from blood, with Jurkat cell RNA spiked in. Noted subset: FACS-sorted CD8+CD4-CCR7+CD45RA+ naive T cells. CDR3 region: CASSSSAGGETQYF. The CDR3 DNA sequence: TGTGCCAGCAGTTCCTCAGCGGGAGGAGAGACCCAGTACTTC.